What follows are 32 T cell receptor beta chains derived from one specimen sequenced in a study of shared clonotypes between healthy human individuals. Method: immunoSEQ multiplex PCR; TCRdb's copy keeps in-frame clones and lacks some. The sample consists of around 500,000 clones, 60% to 85% of them appearing once. Sequenced input: PBMCs. The receptor source for this set is a woman in her forties in good health. Some clones in this sample may be carry-over from other donors' samples.

The J gene is TRBJ1-2, the V gene TRBV6-1, with TRBD1 matching 7 bases. The germline V gene has CDR1 MNHNS and CDR2 SASEGT. V lost 2 bases and J lost 1; bases outside the gene matches: 4. The CDR3 spans 15 residues. In nucleotides, the CDR3 is TGTGCCAGCAGTGAATGGACAGGCCTTAACTATGGCTACACCTTC. Encoded protein: CASSEWTGLNYGYTF.

This clone was observed a handful of times. V and J are TRBV7-9 and TRBJ1-2; D may be TRBD1 (5 bases). Trimming took 3 bases from V and 1 from J, leaving 9 bases between them. There are 14 residues in the CDR3. The germline V gene has CDR1 SEHNR and CDR2 FQNEAQ (reference sequence). The CDR3 DNA reads as TGTGCCAGCAGCTTTACAGGAGGTAACTATGGCTACACCTTC. This sequence encodes CASSFTGGNYGYTF.

The chain carries TRBV30 and TRBJ2-7; TRBD1 matches at 10 bases. With 1 base clipped from V and 3 bases from J, the junction kept 0 bases outside the gene matches. CDR3 size: 13 residues. Per the germline V gene, CDR1 is GTSNPN and CDR2 is SVGIG (reference sequence). This CDR3 reads CAWSGDRGYEQYF. In nucleotides, the CDR3 is TGTGCCTGGAGTGGGGACAGGGGCTACGAGCAGTACTTC.

The sample holds a few counts of this clone. V usage is TRBV29-1 and J usage is TRBJ1-1, with a weak D call TRBD1 (5 bases). Germline lookup yields CDR1 SQVTM and CDR2 ANQGSEA. The CDR3 spans 11 residues. The ends were cut back, 4 bases at V and 7 bases at J, with 10 bases in the middle. This CDR3 reads CSVVGQIEAFF. CDR3 DNA: TGCAGCGTTGTGGGGCAAATTGAAGCTTTCTTT.

In its sample, this clone was seen once. CDR3 region: CSALSGNTIYF. CDR3 sequence (DNA): TGCAGCGCCCTCTCTGGAAACACCATATATTTT. The chain has TRBV29-1 and TRBJ1-3; D remains unclear. CDR3 length equals 11 residues. With 7 bases removed from V and 0 bases from J, the gap between germline ends came to 4 bases. Germline lookup yields CDR1 SQVTM and CDR2 ANQGSEA.

The genes are TRBV30 and TRBJ1-6, with D hard to call. CDR1 GTSNPN and CDR2 SVGIG come from the germline V gene (reference sequence). The length of the CDR3 is 13 residues. V lost 4 bases to trimming and J lost 9 bases, with 13 bases between them. CDR3 DNA sequence: TGTGCCTGGACGGGGTCTCGGTTTTCACCCCTCCACTTT. Its translation: CAWTGSRFSPLHF.

This clone was seen repeatedly, ten times or more. DNA for the CDR3: TGTGCCAGCTCGTTGAGGGGATGGCGGCTCGAGCAGTACTTC. Its protein product is CASSLRGWRLEQYF. The chain joins TRBV13 to TRBJ2-7; D may correspond to TRBD1 or TRBD2 (5 bases each). V dropped 8 bases and J dropped 6 bases, with 20 bases sitting between them. The CDR3 sequence is 14 residues long. Looked up from germline, CDR1 is PRHDT and CDR2 is FYEKMQ (reference sequence).

This clone was seen ten or more times. The chain uses TRBV30 and TRBJ2-1, with 12 bases lining up with TRBD2. V was pared by 0 bases and J by 7 bases, with 7 bases of the junction left unmatched. This CDR3 has 16 residues. CDR1 GTSNPN and CDR2 SVGIG come from the germline V gene (reference sequence). The CDR3 sequence: CAWSVGRTSGINEQFF. The CDR3 bases are TGTGCCTGGAGTGTCGGGAGGACTAGCGGGATTAATGAGCAGTTCTTC. Full variable domain (rest looked up from reference TRBV30 and TRBJ2-1): SQTIHQWPATLVQPVGSPLSLECTVEGTSNPNLYWYRQAAGRGLQLLFYSVGIGQISSEVPQNLSASRPQDRQFILSSKKLLLSDSGFYLCAWSVGRTSGINEQFFGPGTRLTVL.

The genes are TRBV7-2 and TRBJ2-7, with 7 positions matching TRBD2. The J segment lost 5 bases and the V segment lost 1 base, leaving 2 bases of the junction unmatched. Germline loops: CDR1 SGHTA, CDR2 FQGNSA. This CDR3 is built from 13 residues. This chain's CDR3 is CASSLVGGDEQYF. The CDR3 DNA is TGTGCCAGCAGCTTAGTTGGGGGGGACGAGCAGTACTTC.

The sample holds one count of this clone. The rearrangement links TRBV19 to TRBJ2-7; D ambiguous. The V and J ends lost 5 bases and 0 bases respectively, with 14 bases between them. Germline CDR1 LNHDA, CDR2 SQIVND (reference sequence). CDR3 length: 15 amino acids. The DNA of the CDR3 is TGTGCCAGTAGTTCTAGTACCGGGCCCTCCTACGAGCAGTACTTC. Translated, it gives CASSSSTGPSYEQYF.

The chain links TRBV4-2 to TRBJ1-1; D unresolved. Germline assignment: CDR1 LGHNA and CDR2 YNFKEQ. V dropped 5 bases and J dropped 1 base, with 14 bases sitting between them. The CDR3 covers 15 residues. The CDR3 sequence: CASSGEGSANTEAFF. In nucleotides, the CDR3 is TGTGCCAGCAGCGGGGAGGGCTCTGCGAACACTGAAGCTTTCTTT.

The chain carries TRBV5-1 and TRBJ2-1; D might be TRBD1 or TRBD2, each matching 5 bases. Germline V gene sequence: CDR1 SGHRS, CDR2 YFSETQ. The CDR3 contains 13 residues. V lost 2 bases to trimming and J lost 9 bases, with 12 bases between them. CDR3 nucleotides: TGCGCCAGCAGCTTTTATACTAGGGGTGAGCAGTTCTTC. Translation gives CASSFYTRGEQFF. Variable domain in full (rest from reference TRBV5-1 and TRBJ2-1): KAGVTQTPRYLIKTRGQQVTLSCSPISGHRSVSWYQQTPGQGLQFLFEYFSETQRNKGNFPGRFSGRQFSNSRSEMNVSTLELGDSALYLCASSFYTRGEQFFGPGTRLTVL.

The V gene is TRBV28, the J gene TRBJ2-5; D may be TRBD2 (6 bases). Germline V gene lookup returns CDR1 MDHEN and CDR2 SYDVKM. The length of the CDR3 is 14 residues. The V end was cut by 4 bases, the J end by 1 base, with 10 bases between. The DNA of the CDR3 is TGTGCCAGCAGTTCCCCGGGGGTCCAAGAGACCCAGTACTTC. Its protein product is CASSSPGVQETQYF.

This clone occurred a few times. V usage is TRBV2 and J usage is TRBJ1-1; D is uncertain. The CDR3 is 14 residues long. Trimming took off 1 base at V and 0 bases at J, with 6 bases between the two ends. CDR1 is SNHLY and CDR2 is FYNNEI in the germline V gene. The CDR3 DNA reads TGTGCCAGCAGTGAAGGGCCGATGAACACTGAAGCTTTCTTT. Protein product: CASSEGPMNTEAFF.

Points on this clone: Since a much larger clone is just one base distant, this may be a read error. The CDR3 sequence is CASSPRTSGSSAKNIQYF. For the CDR3, the DNA is TGTGCCAGCAGCCCCCGGACTAGCGGGAGTTCAGCCAAAAACATTCAGTACTTC. J is TRBJ2-4 and V is TRBV4-2; 13 nucleotides agree with TRBD2. J gave up 0 bases and V 4 bases, and 6 bases lay outside the gene matches. The CDR3 is made up of 18 amino acids. Germline V CDR1 and CDR2: LGHNA, YNFKEQ.

V is TRBV19 and J is TRBJ1-5; perhaps TRBD1 as D (5 bases). Germline values: CDR1 LNHDA, CDR2 SQIVND (reference sequence). V was shortened by 5 bases and J by 1 base, with 12 bases between the two germline ends. The CDR3 covers 15 residues. CDR3 residues: CASSFTGRSNQPQHF. The CDR3, as DNA: TGTGCCAGTAGTTTTACAGGTAGAAGCAATCAGCCCCAGCATTTT.

The chain recombines TRBV4-1 with TRBJ2-1, with D perhaps given as TRBD1 or TRBD2 (5 bases each). This CDR3 region has 21 residues. Trimming cost V 3 bases and J 0 bases, with 27 bases left between them. Germline V lookup: CDR1 MGHRA, CDR2 YSYEKL. The CDR3 is CASSQRETGTPLGSSYNEQFF. The CDR3 DNA reads as TGCGCCAGCAGCCAGAGAGAAACCGGGACCCCGTTGGGAAGCTCCTACAATGAGCAGTTCTTC.

As for this clone: An end of the junction does not agree with germline; a read error may underlie this. The chain uses TRBV7-7 and TRBJ2-2; maybe TRBD1 (5 bases). The germline V gene has CDR1 SSHAT and CDR2 FNYEAQ (reference sequence). The CDR3 totals 14 residues. The CDR3 coding sequence is TGTGCTAGCAGCTTAGGGGCTTTCACCGGGGAGCTGTTTTTT. This translates into CASSLGAFTGELFF.

This clone was counted many times. The rearrangement uses TRBV7-8 and TRBJ1-2; D may be TRBD1 (6 bases). Germline loops: CDR1 SGHVS, CDR2 FQNEAQ. The V and J ends lost 3 bases and 8 bases respectively, with 22 bases between them. The CDR3 runs to 16 residues. The CDR3 DNA reads as TGTGCCAGCAGCTTCTCGAGGGGGATACAGATGAAGGGCTACACCTTC. This translates into CASSFSRGIQMKGYTF. The whole variable domain, remainder taken from reference TRBV7-8 and TRBJ1-2, is GAGVSQSPRYKVAKRGQDVALRCDPISGHVSLFWYQQALGQGPEFLTYFQNEAQLDKSGLPSDRFFAERPEGSVSTLKIQRTQQEDSAVYLCASSFSRGIQMKGYTFGSGTRLTVV.

This rearrangement joins TRBV15 to TRBJ1-1; D possibly corresponds to TRBD1 (6 bases). There are 14 residues in the CDR3. Germline V gene sequence: CDR1 LNHNV, CDR2 YYDKDF (reference sequence). The germline V and J ends were trimmed by 7 bases and 1 base, with 13 bases remaining between them. CDR3 sequence reads: CATTTSGENTEAFF. The CDR3, as DNA: TGTGCCACCACCACGTCAGGGGAGAACACTGAAGCTTTCTTT.

This chain uses TRBV16 with TRBJ1-3, with a tentative D call TRBD1 (6 bases). This CDR3 comprises 14 residues. Looked up from germline, CDR1 is KGHSY and CDR2 is FQNENV. V was cut by 0 bases and J by 7 bases, with 10 bases left in between. The CDR3 DNA reads TGTGCCAGCAGCCAATCACAGGGTGTGAACACCATATATTTT. Translation: CASSQSQGVNTIYF.

This clone was seen once. The CDR3 spells CASNDHSGGYEQYF. The CDR3 coding sequence is TGCGCCAGCAACGACCACTCGGGGGGCTACGAGCAGTACTTC. The V and J genes are TRBV5-1 and TRBJ2-7, with TRBD2 identical over 7 bases. J gave up 3 bases and V 6 bases, and 9 bases lay outside the gene matches. Germline CDR1 and CDR2: SGHRS and YFSETQ. The CDR3 has 14 amino acids.

Concerning this clone itself: With a much larger clone just one base away, this may be a read error. The V call is TRBV5-1, the J call TRBJ2-2; 9 nucleotides align to TRBD1. This CDR3 has 16 amino acids. Germline assignment: CDR1 SGHRS and CDR2 YFSETQ. This CDR3 reads CASSRTGGANTGELLF. As DNA, the CDR3 is TGCGCCAGCAGCAGAACAGGGGGCGCGAACACCGGGGAGCTGCTTTTT.

V is TRBV4-1 and J is TRBJ2-3; D ambiguous. V was trimmed by 0 bases and J by 0 bases, leaving 10 bases between them. The CDR3 covers 16 residues. Germline lookup yields CDR1 MGHRA and CDR2 YSYEKL. CDR3 in DNA: TGCGCCAGCAGCCAAGATCGGCATGCTAGCACAGATACGCAGTATTTT. Protein product: CASSQDRHASTDTQYF.

CDR3 amino acids: CSVAPSATNEKLFF. The CDR3 DNA is TGCAGCGTCGCGCCCAGTGCAACTAATGAAAAACTGTTTTTT. The V gene is TRBV29-1, the J gene TRBJ1-4; D unclear. CDR3 length: 14 amino acids. Trimming shortened V by 6 bases and J by 0 bases, and 11 bases separated the two germline ends. Germline loops: CDR1 SQVTM, CDR2 ANQGSEA.

Worth noting for this clone: Being one base from a much bigger clone, this may be a read error. The V and J genes are TRBV4-1 and TRBJ2-7, with D hard to call. Trimming pared 3 bases from V and 3 bases from J, leaving 9 bases between. Germline V gene data show CDR1 as MGHRA and CDR2 as YSYEKL. There are 13 residues in the CDR3. CDR3 in amino acids: CASSHDGVYEQYF. CDR3 nucleotides: TGCGCCAGCAGCCACGACGGTGTCTACGAGCAGTACTTC.

V and J are TRBV7-8 and TRBJ2-1; 10 positions agree with TRBD2. Germline V lookup: CDR1 SGHVS, CDR2 FQNEAQ. V lost 2 bases and J lost 8; bases outside the gene matches: 9. The CDR3 spans 16 residues. The DNA for the CDR3 is TGTGCCAGCAGCTTACGTCGGCTAGCGGGAGACTATGAGCAGTTCTTC. Its protein product is CASSLRRLAGDYEQFF.

The chain combines TRBV7-9 with TRBJ2-1; 15 nucleotides agree with TRBD2. The germline CDR1 and CDR2 sequences are SEHNR and FQNEAQ (reference sequence). The CDR3 contains 18 residues. J lost 3 bases, V lost 5 bases, and 8 bases had no gene match. This chain's CDR3 is CASSIWTSGRGVYNEQFF. The CDR3 DNA is TGTGCCAGCAGCATATGGACTAGCGGGAGGGGTGTCTACAATGAGCAGTTCTTC.

The chain recombines TRBV28 with TRBJ2-1, with TRBD2 matching over 14 bases. V gave up 5 bases and J gave up 0 bases; unmatched junction bases: 0. Germline V gene sequence: CDR1 MDHEN, CDR2 SYDVKM. The CDR3 runs 16 residues. The CDR3 protein is CASSGTSGSSYNEQFF. In DNA form, the CDR3 reads TGTGCCAGCAGTGGGACTAGCGGGAGCTCCTACAATGAGCAGTTCTTC.

This chain joins TRBV5-1 and TRBJ1-1, with 8 bases that match TRBD1. CDR1 and CDR2 (germline): SGHRS, YFSETQ. Trimming removed 0 bases from V and 3 bases from J; junction bases left unmatched: 7. This CDR3 contains 16 residues. The CDR3 spells CASSLAGQGADTEAFF. The CDR3, as DNA: TGCGCCAGCAGCTTGGCCGGGCAGGGGGCGGACACTGAAGCTTTCTTT. Full variable domain (rest looked up from reference TRBV5-1 and TRBJ1-1): KAGVTQTPRYLIKTRGQQVTLSCSPISGHRSVSWYQQTPGQGLQFLFEYFSETQRNKGNFPGRFSGRQFSNSRSEMNVSTLELGDSALYLCASSLAGQGADTEAFFGQGTRLTVV.

In DNA form, the CDR3 reads TGTGCCAGCAGTCCAAGCACAGGGACTACCTACGAGCAGTACTTC. This codes for CASSPSTGTTYEQYF. The chain has TRBV2 and TRBJ2-7; D might be TRBD2 (7 bases). CDR1 is SNHLY and CDR2 is FYNNEI in the germline V gene. CDR3 length: 15 amino acids. Trimming left V 5 bases short and J 2 bases short, with 16 bases between.

This chain uses TRBV19 with TRBJ2-5; D not resolved. The germline V gene encodes CDR1 LNHDA and CDR2 SQIVND (reference sequence). With 7 bases removed from V and 0 bases from J, the gap between germline ends came to 9 bases. This CDR3 spans 13 amino acids. CDR3 sequence: CASKNKYQETQYF. In DNA, the CDR3 is TGTGCCAGTAAGAACAAGTACCAAGAGACCCAGTACTTC.